What follows is one T cell receptor beta chain and its context. The antigen is not known. This sample is part of a study of T cell repertoires in cytomegalovirus infection. Study as a whole: Researchers turned to recently identified HLA-C-restricted CMV epitopes as well as well-studied HLA-B-restricted ones. Through public TCR beta signatures, both CMV infection and matching HLA type were indicated. Study observations and caveats: The ex vivo response showed dominance by HLA-C-restricted CMV-specific TCR beta clonotypes. Summed frequency of public TCR beta families distinguished CMV carriers with the relevant HLA.

The CDR3 consists of 16 residues. The ends were cut back, 0 bases at V and 1 base at J, with 9 bases in the middle. CDR1 LGHNA and CDR2 YNFKEQ come from the germline V gene. In TCRdb, the reads were re-called with MiXCR into one record per CDR3 protein. The sample lists some 320,000 distinct CDR3 sequences; under 35% were seen once. The receptor was derived from a human donor in good health (CMV status not recorded). Some clones in this sample may be carry-over from other donors' samples. The sample here was cultured PBMCs, taken from culture after CMV antigen stimulation. The chain links TRBV4-2 to TRBJ1-4; D might be TRBD1 (6 bases). The CDR3 loop reads CASSQEPGVTNEKLFF. As DNA, the CDR3 is TGTGCCAGCAGCCAAGAGCCAGGGGTAACTAATGAAAAACTGTTTTTT.